This is a list of T cell receptor beta chains from one sample in a study of T cell responses to AZD1222 COVID-19 vaccine. Clones were sequenced by immunoSEQ multiplex PCR, and TCRdb holds only the in-frame ones, with some missing. The profile shows some 140,000 clones, more than 75% of them singletons. This specimen was peripheral blood, taken on day 0 of AZD1222 vaccination. The receptor source for this set is an adult in good health. The CDR3 runs from the conserved cysteine through the conserved F or W. D genes are given only for firm matches. Clone size is given for some rows only: seen once, a few or many times, or a class if the clone is expanded.

J gene,V gene,clone size,D gene,CDR3 protein,CDR3 DNA
TRBJ2-3,TRBV5-4,.,TRBD2,CASRREERTDTQYF,TGTGCCAGCCGCCGGGAGGAACGCACAGATACGCAGTATTTT
TRBJ1-1,TRBV27,.,.,CASSSGWGTEAFF,TGTGCCAGCAGTTCAGGGTGGGGTACTGAAGCTTTCTTT
TRBJ1-1,TRBV28,.,TRBD1,CASRETGQMNTEAFF,TGTGCCAGCAGAGAGACGGGACAGATGAACACTGAAGCTTTCTTT
TRBJ1-6,TRBV5-1,once,TRBD1,CASSPTEDREYSPLHF,TGCGCCAGCAGCCCTACCGAAGACAGGGAATATTCACCCCTCCACTTT
TRBJ1-1,TRBV30,.,.,CAWSVLGRGEAFF,TGTGCCTGGAGTGTACTGGGAAGGGGTGAAGCTTTCTTT
TRBJ1-2,TRBV21-1,once,.,CASSKGTGNKYGYTF,TGTGCCAGCAGCAAAGGGACAGGGAATAAGTATGGCTACACCTTC
TRBJ1-6,TRBV5-6,many,TRBD1,CASSFSGQSYNSPLHF,TGTGCCAGCAGCTTCTCGGGACAGTCTTATAATTCACCCCTCCACTTT
TRBJ1-3,TRBV28,.,.,CASSRPSSGNTIYF,TGTGCCAGCAGTCGGCCAAGCTCTGGAAACACCATATATTTT
TRBJ2-5,TRBV6-4,.,TRBD2,CASSDPRLAGGPWETQYF,TGTGCCAGCAGTGACCCTAGACTAGCGGGGGGGCCATGGGAGACCCAGTACTTC
TRBJ2-2,TRBV5-1,.,TRBD2,CASRTAGENTGELFF,TGCGCCAGCAGAACTGCGGGGGAAAACACCGGGGAGCTGTTTTTT